This TCR beta chain was identified during a study of blood T cells in healthy people across ages (dated by TCRdb to about 2015). Study-wide context: In model experiments, roughly one uniquely barcoded TCR beta cDNA molecule per two T cells was captured by template switching. Using deep sequencing normalized with unique cDNA molecular identifiers, the study measured how TCR beta repertoire diversity changes with age. The donors were divided into four age groups: young (average around 16 years), middle-aged (around 37), aged (approximately 59) and long-lived (roughly 86). To avoid experimental bias, donors of different ages were spread randomly across the sequencing lanes. The study analyzed two additional independent replicas of 1 million unique cDNA reads from the same blood draw for two donors, one aged 18 to 29 and one aged 80 or older.

Libraries were constructed by 5' RACE. Sequencing relied on an Illumina HiSeq 2500. A second PCR of about 6 to 11 cycles was performed with a sample-barcoded 5' primer and a J-beta primer mix. Each TCR beta cDNA molecule received a unique molecular identifier from a template-switch 5' adaptor carrying 12 random nucleotides. Each sample yielded at least 2.5 million CDR3-containing paired-end reads. All of the RNA was converted into first-strand cDNA using the Mint cDNA synthesis kit, with a TRBC-specific oligonucleotide serving as the primer. After uracil-DNA glycosylase treatment, a first 18-cycle PCR used universal primers M1SS and BC2_uni_R on all cDNA. The paper's processing steps were these. Each sample was normalized by randomly selecting 1 million high-quality reads, each carrying a distinct molecular identifier. Instead of being binned into consensus sequences, reads that shared molecular identifiers were thrown out. CDR3 identification, clonotype clustering and error correction used MiTCR with a Q25 quality threshold and the strictest error-elimination algorithm. A nonparametric unseen species model with Euler transformation was used to estimate lower-bound total TCR beta diversity. TCRdb cleaned the public reads at Q25 with fastp, built clones with MiXCR and kept in-frame beta chains. Duplicate CDR3 protein sequences are folded into a single record with the most common DNA and genes. The V and J calls were not made by the authors but by TCRdb's processing. Here the sample has 650,000 to 800,000 distinct CDR3 sequences; under 45% occur a single time. The top ten clonotypes cover roughly 18% of the sample.

In regard to this clonotype: Its antigen is currently not known. The junction and the germline gene differ at one end; a read error may be behind it.

The CDR3 starts with the cysteine, ends with the phenylalanine, and has 15 residues. The entry retains the CDR3 DNA only, 45 bases that are in frame from base 1. The CDR1 and CDR2 encoded by the germline V gene are SGDLS and YYNGEE. The approximately 41 donors, aged about 6 to 100 years, were systemically healthy Caucasian individuals from Russia. Each donor gave around 9.5 milliliters of peripheral blood, collected into EDTA-treated Vacutainer tubes. Ficoll-Paque density-gradient centrifugation was used to isolate PBMCs, with at least 6.5 million per sample. Trizol reagent was used to extract total RNA from PBMCs, with at least 6 micrograms per sample. For every donor, flow cytometry on a PBMC aliquot measured the percentage of naive CD45RAhigh/CD27high T cells. Study-level results and caveats: Because donor CMV infection status was unknown, age-related changes in expanded clonotypes were potentially confounded. Compared with the aged group, the long-lived group had more naive CD4+ T cells, fewer expanded clones and increased TCR diversity, a pattern suggesting age selection. Observed TCR beta diversity per million T cells fell roughly linearly with age, and a significant reduction was already apparent by age around 44. Estimates of total diversity based on one million sequenced T cells were considered lower bounds and underestimates. Because profiling used bulk unsorted PBMCs, naive and antigen-experienced compartments could not be compared conclusively. A strong correlation was found between observed TCR beta diversity and the percentage of naive T cells measured by flow cytometry.

The V and J segments used are TRBV9 and TRBJ1-2, with the D gene too uncertain to name. The clonotype was recovered from a man in his sixties in good health. The sample taken for sequencing was blood. The CDR3 protein sequence reads: CASSDNGPANYGYIF. The sequenced DNA: TGTGCCAGCAGCGACAACGGACCGGCTAACTATGGCTACATCTTC. With the portions outside the CDR3 filled from the reference TRBV9 and TRBJ1-2 genes, the complete variable region becomes DSGVTQTPKHLITATGQRVTLRCSPRSGDLSVYWYQQSLDQGLQFLIQYYNGEERAKGNILERFSAQQFPDLHSELNLSSLELGDSALYFCASSDNGPANYGYIFGSGTRLTVV.